The clone carrying this T cell receptor beta chain was observed a few times. CD8 cells regarded as naive lacked CD45RO, were positively chosen for CCR7, and omitted terminally differentiated effector memory CD45RA+ cells. Deep-level running was used for the assay. This table comes from immunoSEQ multiplex PCR, and its TCRdb copy is limited to in-frame clones, with some not included. The sample shows about 680,000 clones, around 92% of them seen only once. The data were taken from a study of shared clonotypes between healthy human individuals. The CDR3 consists of 12 residues. V lost 1 base to trimming and J lost 11 bases, with 9 bases between them.

What was sequenced was naive CD8+ T cells sorted from blood. This sequence was found in a man aged 30 to 45 in good health. The rearrangement links TRBV5-7 to TRBJ1-4; no reliable D call. TRBV5-7 is labeled an ORF, and its function is uncertain. The CDR3 sequence: CASSLCQCKLFF. CDR3 bases: TGTGCCAGCAGCTTGTGTCAGTGCAAACTGTTTTTT.